The rows below give T cell receptor beta chains drawn from one sample of a study of chemoradiotherapy in HPV16-positive cancers. The data were produced by immunoSEQ multiplex PCR, yet TCRdb's version contains in-frame clones alone and is incomplete. The repertoire includes some 14,000 clones, roughly 71% of them detected once, and roughly a fifth sits in the top ten. Specimen collection occurred from a patient who underwent chemoradiotherapy. Receptor source: a human donor with HPV-associated anogenital cancer. CDR3s leave out the opening cysteine and the closing phenylalanine or tryptophan. Each record gives: J gene, V gene, CDR3 protein.

TRBJ2-3 | TRBV7-2 | ASSSEQRGFTDTQY
TRBJ1-3 | TRBV5-3 | ARRLAQGENTIY
TRBJ2-1 | TRBV6-1 | ASAQTYNEQF
TRBJ2-5 | TRBV18 | ASSVMGGETQY
TRBJ2-7 | TRBV6-1 | ASSELREQY
TRBJ1-2 | TRBV5-6 | ASSTKSYGYT
TRBJ2-3 | TRBV6-5 | ASSYSSTDTQY
TRBJ2-1 | TRBV4-1 | ASSQDGTREQF
TRBJ1-2 | TRBV29-1 | SVDGQQGASFGGYT
TRBJ2-7 | TRBV2 | ASGSSGGALFGSYEQY
TRBJ1-2 | TRBV2 | ASSLTDNYGYT
TRBJ2-7 | TRBV10-3 | AISAGVAYEQY
TRBJ2-2 | TRBV10-3 | AISELAGLNTGELF
TRBJ2-7 | TRBV7-2 | ASSLGGGNSYEQY
TRBJ1-4 | TRBV6-1 | ASSDRDWVEKLF
TRBJ1-1 | TRBV9 | ASSLTGGGTEAF
TRBJ2-7 | TRBV5-1 | ASSPTVGSSYEQY
TRBJ2-1 | TRBV11-2 | ASSGPAEQF
TRBJ2-2 | TRBV5-1 | ATSRGRTNTGELF
TRBJ2-3 | TRBV5-1 | ASSFPESTDTQY
TRBJ1-5 | TRBV6-6 | ASSYLELLSNQPQH
TRBJ1-4 | TRBV28 | ASSPSTLNEKLF
TRBJ2-3 | TRBV6-1 | ASSELSTDTQY
TRBJ1-5 | TRBV5-6 | ASSLEGAGNQPQH
TRBJ2-2 | TRBV19 | ASSMGRDGTGELF
TRBJ2-7 | TRBV27 | ASSSLPGQGRDEQY
TRBJ2-2 | TRBV4-2 | ASSQALFAGVVSAGELF
TRBJ1-2 | TRBV5-4 | ASSFQGRKDGYT
TRBJ2-2 | TRBV4-1 | ASSQEGRLGTGELF
TRBJ2-1 | TRBV6-1 | ASSTGTGASNEQF
TRBJ2-7 | TRBV4-2 | ASSQAQGQLSEQY
TRBJ2-1 | TRBV6-5 | ATRGDSYNEQF
TRBJ1-2 | TRBV6-4 | ATEGIDPEGGYT
TRBJ2-5 | TRBV30 | AWSRQGYQETQY
TRBJ1-3 | TRBV19 | ASSPLTGNTIY
TRBJ2-5 | TRBV5-1 | ASSSGPHLDQETQY
TRBJ2-5 | TRBV5-6 | ASSLKAGGGHRTQY
TRBJ1-5 | TRBV5-1 | ASSLGPANQPQH
TRBJ2-3 | TRBV29-1 | SVAGTEKGSTDTQY
TRBJ2-7 | TRBV5-1 | ASSLGSRWVSTYEQY
TRBJ1-2 | TRBV28 | ASSSPPGQGAGGYT
TRBJ2-3 | TRBV10-3 | AIKLAGPDTQY
TRBJ2-1 | TRBV7-6 | ASSSRLAGGRNEQF
TRBJ1-2 | TRBV25-1 | ATQVGGDGYT
TRBJ1-2 | TRBV28 | ASSLLRGAGYT
TRBJ2-1 | TRBV2 | ASSEGAGRTYNEQF